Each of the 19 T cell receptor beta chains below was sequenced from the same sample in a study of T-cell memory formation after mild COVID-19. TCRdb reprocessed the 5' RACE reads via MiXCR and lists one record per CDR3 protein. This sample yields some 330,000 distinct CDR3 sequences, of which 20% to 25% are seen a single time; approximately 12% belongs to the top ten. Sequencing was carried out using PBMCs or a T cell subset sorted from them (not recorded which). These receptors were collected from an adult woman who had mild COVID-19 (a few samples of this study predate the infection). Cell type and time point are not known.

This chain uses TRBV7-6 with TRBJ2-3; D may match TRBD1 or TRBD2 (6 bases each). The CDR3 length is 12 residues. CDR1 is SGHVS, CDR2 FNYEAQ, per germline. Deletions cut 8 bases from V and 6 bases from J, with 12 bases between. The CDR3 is CASSGGGDTQYF. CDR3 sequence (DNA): TGTGCCAGCTCCGGAGGGGGGGATACGCAGTATTTT.

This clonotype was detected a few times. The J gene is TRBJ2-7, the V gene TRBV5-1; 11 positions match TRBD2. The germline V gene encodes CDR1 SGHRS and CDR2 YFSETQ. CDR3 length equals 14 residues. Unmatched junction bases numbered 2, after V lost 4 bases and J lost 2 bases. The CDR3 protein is CASSKLAGAYEQYF. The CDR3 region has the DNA TGCGCCAGCAGCAAACTAGCGGGGGCCTACGAGCAGTACTTC.

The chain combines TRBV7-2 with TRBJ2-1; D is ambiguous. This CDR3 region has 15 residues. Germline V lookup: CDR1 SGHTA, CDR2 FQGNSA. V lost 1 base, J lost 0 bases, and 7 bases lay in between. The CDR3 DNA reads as TGTGCCAGCAGCTTAGTCCCGAGCTCCTACAATGAGCAGTTCTTC. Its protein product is CASSLVPSSYNEQFF.

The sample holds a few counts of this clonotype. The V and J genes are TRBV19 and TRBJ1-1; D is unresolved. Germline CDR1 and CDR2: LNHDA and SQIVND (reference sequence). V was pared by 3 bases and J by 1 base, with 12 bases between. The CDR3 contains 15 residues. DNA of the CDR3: TGTGCCAGTAGTATCAACGGCGATGGGAACACTGAAGCTTTCTTT. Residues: CASSINGDGNTEAFF.

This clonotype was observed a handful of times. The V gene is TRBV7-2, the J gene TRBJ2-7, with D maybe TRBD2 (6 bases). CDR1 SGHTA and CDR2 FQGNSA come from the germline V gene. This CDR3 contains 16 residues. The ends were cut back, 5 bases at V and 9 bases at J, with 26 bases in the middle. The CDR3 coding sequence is TGTGCCAGCAGCGGTCCCGGGACTGACTCCCCCCTGGGGCAGTACTTC. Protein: CASSGPGTDSPLGQYF. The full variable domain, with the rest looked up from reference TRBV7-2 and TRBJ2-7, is GAGVSQSPSNKVTEKGKDVELRCDPISGHTALYWYRQSLGQGLEFLIYFQGNSAPDKSGLPSDRFSAERTGGSVSTLTIQRTQQEDSAVYLCASSGPGTDSPLGQYFGPGTRLTVT.

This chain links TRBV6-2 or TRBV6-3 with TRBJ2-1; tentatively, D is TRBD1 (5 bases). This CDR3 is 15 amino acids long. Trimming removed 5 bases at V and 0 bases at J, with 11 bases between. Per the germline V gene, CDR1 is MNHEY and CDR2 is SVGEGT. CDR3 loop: CASSPRGASYNEQFF. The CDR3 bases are TGTGCCAGCAGTCCAAGGGGTGCCTCCTACAATGAGCAGTTCTTC.

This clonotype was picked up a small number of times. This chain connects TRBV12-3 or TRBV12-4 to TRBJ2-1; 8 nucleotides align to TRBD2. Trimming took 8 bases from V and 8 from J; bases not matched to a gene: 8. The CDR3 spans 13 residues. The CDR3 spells CASFGGGGDEQFF. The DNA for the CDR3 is TGTGCCAGCTTCGGGGGGGGCGGCGATGAGCAGTTCTTC.

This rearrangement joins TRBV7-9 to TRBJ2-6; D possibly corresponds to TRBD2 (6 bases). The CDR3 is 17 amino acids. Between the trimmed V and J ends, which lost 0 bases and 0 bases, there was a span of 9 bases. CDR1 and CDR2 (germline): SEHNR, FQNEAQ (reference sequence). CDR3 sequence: CASSLAGGTSGANVLTF. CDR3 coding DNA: TGTGCCAGCAGCTTAGCGGGCGGGACCTCTGGGGCCAACGTCCTGACTTTC.

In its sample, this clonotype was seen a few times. The CDR3 nucleotides read TGCAGCGTTGACAGGGGCGGAACCCTCCACTTT. Translated: CSVDRGGTLHF. V usage is TRBV29-1 and J usage is TRBJ1-6; D is perhaps TRBD1 (6 bases). The CDR3 spans 11 residues. V was shortened by 3 bases and J by 14 bases, with 11 bases between the two germline ends. Germline CDR1 SQVTM, CDR2 ANQGSEA.

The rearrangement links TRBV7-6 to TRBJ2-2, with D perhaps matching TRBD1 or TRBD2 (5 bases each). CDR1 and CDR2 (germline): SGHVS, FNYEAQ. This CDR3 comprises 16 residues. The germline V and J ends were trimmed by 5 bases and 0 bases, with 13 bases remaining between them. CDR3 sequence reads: CASSQGATANTGELFF. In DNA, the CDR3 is TGTGCCAGCAGCCAGGGAGCTACAGCGAACACCGGGGAGCTGTTTTTT.

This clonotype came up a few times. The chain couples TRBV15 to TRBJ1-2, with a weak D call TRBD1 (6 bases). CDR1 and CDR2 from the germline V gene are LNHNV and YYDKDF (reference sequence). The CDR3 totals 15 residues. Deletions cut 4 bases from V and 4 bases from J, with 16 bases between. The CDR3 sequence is CATSTRQEEFYGYTF. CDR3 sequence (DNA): TGTGCCACCAGCACTCGACAGGAGGAGTTCTATGGCTACACCTTC. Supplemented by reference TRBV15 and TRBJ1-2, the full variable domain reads DAMVIQNPRYQVTQFGKPVTLSCSQTLNHNVMYWYQQKSSQAPKLLFHYYDKDFNNEADTPDNFQSRRPNTSFCFLDIRSPGLGDTAMYLCATSTRQEEFYGYTFGSGTRLTVV.

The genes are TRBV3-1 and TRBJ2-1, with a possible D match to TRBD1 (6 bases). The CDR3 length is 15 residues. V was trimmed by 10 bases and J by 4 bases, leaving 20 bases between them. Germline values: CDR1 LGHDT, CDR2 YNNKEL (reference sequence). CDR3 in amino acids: CATYHRQVWYNEQFF. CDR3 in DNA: TGTGCCACCTACCATAGACAGGTTTGGTACAATGAGCAGTTCTTC.

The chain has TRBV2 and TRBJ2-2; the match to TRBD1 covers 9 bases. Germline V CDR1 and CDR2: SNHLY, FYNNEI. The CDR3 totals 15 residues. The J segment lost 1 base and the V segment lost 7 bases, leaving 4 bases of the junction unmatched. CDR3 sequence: CASTGQGMNTGELFF. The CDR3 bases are TGTGCCAGCACTGGACAGGGGATGAACACCGGGGAGCTGTTTTTT.

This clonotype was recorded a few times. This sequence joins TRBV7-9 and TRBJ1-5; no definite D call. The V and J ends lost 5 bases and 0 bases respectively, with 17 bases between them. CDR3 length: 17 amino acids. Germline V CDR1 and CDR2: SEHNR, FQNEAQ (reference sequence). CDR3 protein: CASSIHTSDYSNQPQHF. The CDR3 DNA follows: TGTGCCAGCAGCATCCACACCTCGGACTATAGCAATCAGCCCCAGCATTTT.

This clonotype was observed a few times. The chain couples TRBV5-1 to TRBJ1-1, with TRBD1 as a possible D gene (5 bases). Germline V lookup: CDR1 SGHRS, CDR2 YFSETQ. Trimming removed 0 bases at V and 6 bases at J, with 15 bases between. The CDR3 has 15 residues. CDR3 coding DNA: TGCGCCAGCAGCTTGGATGCGGCAGGGCCCGCTGAAGCTTTCTTT. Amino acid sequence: CASSLDAAGPAEAFF.

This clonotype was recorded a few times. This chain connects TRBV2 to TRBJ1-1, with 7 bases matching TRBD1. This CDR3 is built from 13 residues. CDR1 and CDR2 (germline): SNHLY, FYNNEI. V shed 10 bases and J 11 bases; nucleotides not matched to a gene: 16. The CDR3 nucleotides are TGTGCCATTCCAGGGGGGCGCCGTTTTGGGGCTTTCTTT. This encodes CAIPGGRRFGAFF. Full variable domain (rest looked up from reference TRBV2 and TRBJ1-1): EPEVTQTPSHQVTQMGQEVILRCVPISNHLYFYWYRQILGQKVEFLVSFYNNEISEKSEIFDDQFSVERPDGSNFTLKIRSTKLEDSAMYFCAIPGGRRFGAFFGQGTRLTVV.

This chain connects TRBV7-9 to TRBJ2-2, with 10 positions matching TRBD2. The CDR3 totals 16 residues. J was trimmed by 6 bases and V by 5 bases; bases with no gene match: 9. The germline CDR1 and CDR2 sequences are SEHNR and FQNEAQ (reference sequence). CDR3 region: CASSRFLAGVSGELFF. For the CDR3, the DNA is TGTGCCAGCAGCCGTTTTCTAGCGGGAGTTTCCGGGGAGCTGTTTTTT. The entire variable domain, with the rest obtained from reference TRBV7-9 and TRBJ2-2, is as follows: DTGVSQNPRHKITKRGQNVTFRCDPISEHNRLYWYRQTLGQGPEFLTYFQNEAQLEKSRLLSDRFSAERPKGSFSTLEIQRTEQGDSAMYLCASSRFLAGVSGELFFGEGSRLTVL.

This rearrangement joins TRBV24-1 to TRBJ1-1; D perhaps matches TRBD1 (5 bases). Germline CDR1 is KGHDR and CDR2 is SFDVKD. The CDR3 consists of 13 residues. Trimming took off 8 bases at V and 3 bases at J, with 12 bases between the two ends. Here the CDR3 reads CATIRTGDTEAFF. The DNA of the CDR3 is TGTGCCACCATCCGAACAGGTGACACTGAAGCTTTCTTT.

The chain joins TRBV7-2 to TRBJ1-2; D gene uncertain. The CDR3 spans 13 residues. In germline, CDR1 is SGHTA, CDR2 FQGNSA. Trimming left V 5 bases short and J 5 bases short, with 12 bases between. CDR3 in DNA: TGTGCCAGCAGCCAGAGATCCACTTATGGCTACACCTTC. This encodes CASSQRSTYGYTF. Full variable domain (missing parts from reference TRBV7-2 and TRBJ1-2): GAGVSQSPSNKVTEKGKDVELRCDPISGHTALYWYRQSLGQGLEFLIYFQGNSAPDKSGLPSDRFSAERTGGSVSTLTIQRTQQEDSAVYLCASSQRSTYGYTFGSGTRLTVV.